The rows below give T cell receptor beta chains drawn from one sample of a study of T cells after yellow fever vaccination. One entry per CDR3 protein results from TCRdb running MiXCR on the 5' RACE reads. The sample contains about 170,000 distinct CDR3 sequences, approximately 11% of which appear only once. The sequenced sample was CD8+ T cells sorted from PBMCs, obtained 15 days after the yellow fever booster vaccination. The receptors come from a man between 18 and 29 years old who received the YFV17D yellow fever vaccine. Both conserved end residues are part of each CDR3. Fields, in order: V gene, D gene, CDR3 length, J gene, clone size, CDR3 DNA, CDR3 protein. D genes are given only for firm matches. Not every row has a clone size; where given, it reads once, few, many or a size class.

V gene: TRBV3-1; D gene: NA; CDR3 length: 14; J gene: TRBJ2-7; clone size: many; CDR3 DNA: TGTGCCAGCAGCCAAGTTGGTAGCGCGGACGAGCAGTACTTC; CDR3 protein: CASSQVGSADEQYF
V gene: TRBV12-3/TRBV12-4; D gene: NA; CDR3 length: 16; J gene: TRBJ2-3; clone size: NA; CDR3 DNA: TGTGCCAGCAGTTTGGTCCCCCTGGGGGTGGCAGATACGCAGTATTTT; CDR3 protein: CASSLVPLGVADTQYF
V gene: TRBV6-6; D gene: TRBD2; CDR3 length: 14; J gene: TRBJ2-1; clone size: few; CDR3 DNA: TGTGCCAGCAGTTTTAGCGGGGGGGCCGCTGAGCAGTTCTTC; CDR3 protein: CASSFSGGAAEQFF
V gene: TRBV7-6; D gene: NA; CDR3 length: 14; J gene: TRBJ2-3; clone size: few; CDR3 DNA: TGTGCCAGCAGCTTATACGGGGGCACAGATACGCAGTATTTT; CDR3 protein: CASSLYGGTDTQYF
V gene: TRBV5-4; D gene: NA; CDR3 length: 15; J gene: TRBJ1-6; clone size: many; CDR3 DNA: TGTGCCAGCAGCCCCGGGTTGGAACACGGTTTTTCCCTCCACTTT; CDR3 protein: CASSPGLEHGFSLHF
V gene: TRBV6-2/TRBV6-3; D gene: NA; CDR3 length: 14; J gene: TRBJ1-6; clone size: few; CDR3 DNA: TGTGCCAGCGGCCCTTCGGCAGGGGACTCACCCCTCCACTTT; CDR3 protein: CASGPSAGDSPLHF
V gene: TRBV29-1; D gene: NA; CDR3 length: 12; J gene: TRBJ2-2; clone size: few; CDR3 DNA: TGCAGCGTGGCTAGAGCCACCGGGGAGCTGTTTTTT; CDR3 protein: CSVARATGELFF
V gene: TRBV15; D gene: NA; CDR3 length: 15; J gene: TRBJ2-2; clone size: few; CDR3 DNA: TGTGCCACCAGCCGAACGGACGGATACACCGGGGAGCTGTTTTTT; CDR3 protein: CATSRTDGYTGELFF
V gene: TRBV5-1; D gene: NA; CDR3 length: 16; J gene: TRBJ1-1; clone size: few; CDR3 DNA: TGCGCCAGCAGCCTACCGGGCCGAGCCTTAAACACTGAAGCTTTCTTT; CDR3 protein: CASSLPGRALNTEAFF
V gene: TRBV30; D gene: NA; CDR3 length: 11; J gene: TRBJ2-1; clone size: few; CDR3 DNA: TGTGCCTGGAGTCCCAAGAATGAGCAGTTCTTC; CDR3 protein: CAWSPKNEQFF
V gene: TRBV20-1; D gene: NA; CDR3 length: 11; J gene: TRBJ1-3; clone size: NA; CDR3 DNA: TGCAGTGCTAGATATATAAACACCATATATTTT; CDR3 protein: CSARYINTIYF
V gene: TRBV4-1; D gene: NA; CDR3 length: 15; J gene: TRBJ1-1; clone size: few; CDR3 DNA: TGCGCCAGCAGCCAGGGGGCCCTTATGAACACTGAAGCTTTCTTT; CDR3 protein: CASSQGALMNTEAFF
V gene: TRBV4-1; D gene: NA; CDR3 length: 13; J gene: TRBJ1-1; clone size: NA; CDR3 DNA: TGCGCCAGCAGCCAAAGGGAAATCACTGAAGCTTTCTTT; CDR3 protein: CASSQREITEAFF
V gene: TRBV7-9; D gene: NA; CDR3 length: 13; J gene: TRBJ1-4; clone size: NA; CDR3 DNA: TGTGCCAGCAGCCCCGGACGCGGTGAAAAACTGTTTTTT; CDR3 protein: CASSPGRGEKLFF
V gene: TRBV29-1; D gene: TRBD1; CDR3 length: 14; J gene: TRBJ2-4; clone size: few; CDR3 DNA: TGCAGCGTTGAAGATGGGGACAGCCCAGGGATTCAGTACTTC; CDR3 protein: CSVEDGDSPGIQYF
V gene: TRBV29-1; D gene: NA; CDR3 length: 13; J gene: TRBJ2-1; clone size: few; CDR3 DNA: TGCAGCGCGAATCTGGGGGAATACAATGAGCAGTTCTTC; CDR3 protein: CSANLGEYNEQFF
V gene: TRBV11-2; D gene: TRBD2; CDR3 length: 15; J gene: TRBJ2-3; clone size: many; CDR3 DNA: TGTGCCAGCAGCTCCCTAGCGGGAATCGCAGATACGCAGTATTTT; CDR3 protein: CASSSLAGIADTQYF
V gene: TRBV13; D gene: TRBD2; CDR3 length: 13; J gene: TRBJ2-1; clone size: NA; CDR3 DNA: TGTGCCAGCAGCTTCGGGGGGGCCAATGAGCAGTTCTTC; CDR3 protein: CASSFGGANEQFF
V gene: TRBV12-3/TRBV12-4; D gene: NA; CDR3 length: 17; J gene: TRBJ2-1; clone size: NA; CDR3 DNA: TGTGCCAGCAGTCCAGATGTAGGCAGGGTCCCCTACAATGAGCAGTTCTTC; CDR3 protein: CASSPDVGRVPYNEQFF
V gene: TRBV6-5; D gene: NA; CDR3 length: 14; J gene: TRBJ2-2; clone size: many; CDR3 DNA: TGTGCCAGCAGTTACTCGGGACAAGCCGGGGAGCTGTTTTTT; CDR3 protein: CASSYSGQAGELFF
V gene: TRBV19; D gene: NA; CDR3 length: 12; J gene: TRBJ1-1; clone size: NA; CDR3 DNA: TGTGCCAGTAGTTTCTCGGGTCCTGAAGCTTTCTTT; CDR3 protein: CASSFSGPEAFF
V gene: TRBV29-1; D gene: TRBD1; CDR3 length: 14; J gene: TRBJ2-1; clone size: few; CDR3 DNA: TGCAGCGCTCGGACAGGGGGCTCCTACAATGAGCAGTTCTTC; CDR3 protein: CSARTGGSYNEQFF
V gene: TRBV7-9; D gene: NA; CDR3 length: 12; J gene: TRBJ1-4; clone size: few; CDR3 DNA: TGTGCCAGCACCTCTCGATCGGAAAAACTGTTTTTT; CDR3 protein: CASTSRSEKLFF
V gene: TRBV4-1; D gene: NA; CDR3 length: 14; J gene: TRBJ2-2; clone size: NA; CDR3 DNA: TGCGTCTCTAGCAGGGCAGAGAACACCGGGGAGCTGTTTTTT; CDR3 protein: CVSSRAENTGELFF
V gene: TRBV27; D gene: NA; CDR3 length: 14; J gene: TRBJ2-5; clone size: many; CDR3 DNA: TGTGCCAGCAGTCCTCCTAATCAGGCAGAGACCCAGTACTTC; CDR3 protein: CASSPPNQAETQYF
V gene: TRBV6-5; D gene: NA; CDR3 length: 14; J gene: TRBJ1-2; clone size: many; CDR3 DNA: TGTGCCAGCAGTTACGGGACGGGAAACTATGGCTACACCTTC; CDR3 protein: CASSYGTGNYGYTF
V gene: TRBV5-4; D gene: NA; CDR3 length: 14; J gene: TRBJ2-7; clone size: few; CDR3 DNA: TGTGCCAGCAGCTTTGCAGGGGTGGGCTACGAGCAGTACTTC; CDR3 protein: CASSFAGVGYEQYF
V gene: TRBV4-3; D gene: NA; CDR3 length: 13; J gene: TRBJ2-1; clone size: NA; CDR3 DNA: TGCGCCAGCAGCCCGGCAGGTTTCAATGAGCAGTTCTTC; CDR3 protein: CASSPAGFNEQFF
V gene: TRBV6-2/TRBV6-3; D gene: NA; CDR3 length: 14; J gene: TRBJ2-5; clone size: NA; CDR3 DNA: TGTGCCAGCAGTTACTCCGGCGGGGCGGAGACCCAGTACTTC; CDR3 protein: CASSYSGGAETQYF
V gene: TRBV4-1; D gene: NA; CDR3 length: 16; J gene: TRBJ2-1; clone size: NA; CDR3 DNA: TGCGCCAGCAGCCAGGGCACAGGTTTTATCGGCGATGAGCAGTTCTTC; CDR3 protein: CASSQGTGFIGDEQFF
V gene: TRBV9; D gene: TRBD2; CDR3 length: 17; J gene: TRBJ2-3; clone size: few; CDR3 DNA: TGTGCCAGCAGCTTCCTTGCGGGGGGCGGGCCCGGAGGTACGCAGTATTTT; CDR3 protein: CASSFLAGGGPGGTQYF
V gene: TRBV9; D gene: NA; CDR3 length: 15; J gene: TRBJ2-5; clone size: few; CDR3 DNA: TGTGCCAGCAGCGGAGGACAGCTCGCACGGGAGACCCAGTACTTC; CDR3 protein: CASSGGQLARETQYF
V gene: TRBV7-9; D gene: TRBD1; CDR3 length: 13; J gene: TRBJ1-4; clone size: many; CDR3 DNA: TGTGCCAGCAGCGTGGGGACAGCTGAAAAACTGTTTTTT; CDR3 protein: CASSVGTAEKLFF
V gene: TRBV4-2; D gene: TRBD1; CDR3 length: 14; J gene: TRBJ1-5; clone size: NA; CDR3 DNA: TGTGCCAGCAGCCAAGGGACAGGGGTTTGGCCCCAGCATTTT; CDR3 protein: CASSQGTGVWPQHF
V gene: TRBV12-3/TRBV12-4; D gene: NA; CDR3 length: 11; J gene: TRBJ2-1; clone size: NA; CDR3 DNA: TGTGCCAGCAGTTTTAGCGGTGAGCAGTTCTTC; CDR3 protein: CASSFSGEQFF
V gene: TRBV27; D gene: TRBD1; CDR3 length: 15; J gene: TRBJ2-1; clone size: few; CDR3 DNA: TGTGCCAGCAGTTTTGGGACAGGGGGCTACAATGAGCAGTTCTTC; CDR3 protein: CASSFGTGGYNEQFF